A single sample is the source of the 21 T cell receptor beta chains below, sequenced in a study of PD-1 blockade in classical Hodgkin lymphoma. Data came from immunoSEQ multiplex PCR; TCRdb stores just in-frame clones and leaves some out. The sample yields roughly 90,000 clones, approximately 86% seen once. Noted time point: cycle 4 day 1 (C4D1), after five to seven weeks of nivolumab. Every single patient, without exception, relapsed after autologous stem cell transplantation, and brentuximab vedotin exposure varied. Here the sequenced sample was peripheral blood mononuclear cells (PBMCs), taken before the fourth cycle of nivolumab. These receptors were taken from a human donor with classical Hodgkin lymphoma.

The genes are TRBV27 and TRBJ2-2, with D unclear. This CDR3 has 14 residues. Trimming stripped 5 bases from V and 0 bases from J, with 7 bases between. Germline V lookup: CDR1 MNHEY, CDR2 SMNVEV (reference sequence). CDR3 sequence reads: CASSPTTNTGELFF. The CDR3 DNA follows: TGTGCCAGCAGTCCCACAACGAACACCGGGGAGCTGTTTTTT.

The gene calls are TRBV10-3 and TRBJ1-5; D unresolved. The germline CDR1 and CDR2 sequences are ENHRY and SYGVKD. This CDR3 comprises 14 residues. The V gene lost 1 base and the J gene lost 6 bases, with 10 bases spanning the gap. CDR3 loop: CAISEYGDGQPQHF. In DNA form, the CDR3 reads TGTGCCATCAGTGAGTACGGTGACGGTCAGCCCCAGCATTTT.

V and J are TRBV11-2 and TRBJ2-7; 12 bases match TRBD2. Trimming removed 7 bases from V and 1 base from J; junction bases left unmatched: 11. CDR1 and CDR2 from the germline V gene are SGHAT and FQNNGV. The CDR3 is made up of 17 amino acids. The CDR3 DNA reads as TGTGCCAGCACCGCCGGGACTAGCGGGCGGCTGTCCTACGAGCAGTACTTC. It translates to CASTAGTSGRLSYEQYF.

This sequence joins TRBV6-5 and TRBJ1-4, with 7 positions matching TRBD1. Losses at the gene ends were 6 bases for V and 11 bases for J; bases not matched to a gene: 12. Germline V CDR1 and CDR2: MNHEY, SVGAGI. CDR3 length: 14 amino acids. The CDR3 DNA follows: TGTGCCAGCAGCCCTACAGGGGTCGGAGGGAAACTGTTTTTT. Translated, it gives CASSPTGVGGKLFF.

The chain carries TRBV1 and TRBJ2-7; the table's D call, TRBD2, was not checked against the DNA. TRBV1 is listed as a pseudogene. This CDR3 has 17 residues. The CDR3 DNA sequence: TGCACCAGCAGCCAGACCGGGACTAGCGGGAGAAGAGGCGAGCAGTACTTC. It translates to CTSSQTGTSGRRGEQYF.

The gene calls are TRBV7-3 and TRBJ2-3, with D unresolved. The germline V and J ends were trimmed by 0 bases and 6 bases, with 7 bases remaining between them. This CDR3 spans 13 amino acids. Germline-derived CDR1 and CDR2 are SGHTA and FQGTGA. The CDR3 sequence is CASSLTLSDTQYF. The CDR3 DNA is TGTGCCAGCAGCTTAACGTTGTCGGATACGCAGTATTTT.

This chain links TRBV5-4 with TRBJ2-2; the match to TRBD2 covers 8 bases. The V segment lost 5 bases and the J segment 7 bases; nucleotides outside the gene matches: 7. This CDR3 spans 14 amino acids. Germline V gene lookup returns CDR1 SGHNT and CDR2 YYREEE (reference sequence). The DNA of the CDR3 is TGTGCCAGCAGGTTACTAGCGGAAGGCGGGGAGCTGTTTTTT. As protein: CASRLLAEGGELFF.

The rearrangement links TRBV5-1 to TRBJ1-2, with D maybe TRBD1 (5 bases). This CDR3 comprises 15 residues. Per the germline V gene, CDR1 is SGHRS and CDR2 is YFSETQ. Trimming took off 0 bases at V and 1 base at J, with 10 bases between the two ends. CDR3 bases: TGCGCCAGCAGCTTGGCCGGAGGGGATAACTATGGCTACACCTTC. Translating gives CASSLAGGDNYGYTF.

The genes are TRBV7-2 and TRBJ1-3; D gene uncertain. The length of the CDR3 is 12 residues. Germline lookup yields CDR1 SGHTA and CDR2 FQGNSA. V shed 3 bases and J shed 5 bases, with 5 bases lying between them. CDR3 nucleotides: TGTGCCAGCAGCTTCGAACGAAACACCATATATTTT. Its protein product is CASSFERNTIYF.

The chain employs TRBV27 and TRBJ2-3; D gene unclear. Trimming cost V 6 bases and J 1 base, with 8 bases left between them. This CDR3 region has 13 residues. The germline V gene encodes CDR1 MNHEY and CDR2 SMNVEV (reference sequence). CDR3 in DNA: TGTGCCAGCAGAGGGTATGGCACAGATACGCAGTATTTT. It yields the protein CASRGYGTDTQYF.

In nucleotides, the CDR3 is TGTGCCAGCAGCTTAGGGCGGGAGTGGTACAATGAGCAGTTCTTC. Protein product: CASSLGREWYNEQFF. The gene calls are TRBV7-3 and TRBJ2-1; TRBD2 agrees at 7 bases. Germline V lookup: CDR1 SGHTA, CDR2 FQGTGA. The CDR3 has 15 amino acids. Trimming at V came to 2 bases and at J to 4 bases, leaving 5 bases not matched to a gene.

V is TRBV7-9 and J is TRBJ2-2, with 9 nucleotides matching TRBD1. The CDR3 is made up of 15 amino acids. Germline CDR1 is SEHNR and CDR2 is FQNEAQ (reference sequence). J was trimmed by 5 bases and V by 7 bases; bases with no gene match: 8. CDR3 sequence (DNA): TGTGCCAGCAACCGGGACAGGGCGGGGACCGGGGAGCTGTTTTTT. Translating it yields CASNRDRAGTGELFF. The entire variable domain, with the rest obtained from reference TRBV7-9 and TRBJ2-2, is as follows: DTGVSQNPRHKITKRGQNVTFRCDPISEHNRLYWYRQTLGQGPEFLTYFQNEAQLEKSRLLSDRFSAERPKGSFSTLEIQRTEQGDSAMYLCASNRDRAGTGELFFGEGSRLTVL.

The chain employs TRBV5-4 and TRBJ2-1, with no clear D. Germline values: CDR1 SGHNT, CDR2 YYREEE (reference sequence). V gave up 0 bases and J gave up 3 bases, with 7 bases separating them. There are 14 residues in the CDR3. The CDR3 is CASSLERDYNEQFF. In DNA form, the CDR3 reads TGTGCCAGCAGCTTGGAAAGGGACTACAATGAGCAGTTCTTC.

This chain joins TRBV10-3 and TRBJ1-1; possibly TRBD1 for D (6 bases). The CDR3 is made up of 15 amino acids. Germline V gene data show CDR1 as ENHRY and CDR2 as SYGVKD. With 2 bases removed from V and 6 bases from J, the gap between germline ends came to 16 bases. Here the CDR3 reads CAISETTGIGAEAFF. The DNA for the CDR3 is TGTGCCATCAGTGAGACCACAGGGATAGGGGCTGAAGCTTTCTTT.

This chain connects TRBV7-9 to TRBJ1-2; 8 positions match TRBD1. V lost 5 bases and J lost 6; bases outside the gene matches: 8. The CDR3 is made up of 14 amino acids. Germline V gene lookup returns CDR1 SEHNR and CDR2 FQNEAQ (reference sequence). The CDR3, as DNA: TGTGCCAGCAGCCCTAGGGACAGGCTAAATGGCTACACCTTC. It codes for CASSPRDRLNGYTF.

This clone showed up just a few times. The chain employs TRBV18 and TRBJ2-1, with 8 nucleotides matching TRBD2. The CDR3 covers 15 residues. The V gene end was trimmed by 6 bases and the J gene end by 4 bases; junction bases not matched to a gene: 8. The germline CDR1 and CDR2 sequences are KGHSH and LQKENI. CDR3 in amino acids: CASSPASGSYNEQFF. The DNA of the CDR3 is TGTGCCAGCTCGCCAGCTAGCGGGTCTTACAATGAGCAGTTCTTC.

The gene calls are TRBV5-1 and TRBJ2-2; 8 nucleotides line up with TRBD2. Germline V gene sequence: CDR1 SGHRS, CDR2 YFSETQ. V dropped 2 bases and J dropped 6; count of bases not matched to a gene: 9. This CDR3 is 16 amino acids long. CDR3 in amino acids: CASSLAGENEAGELFF. CDR3 in DNA: TGCGCCAGCAGCTTAGCGGGAGAAAATGAGGCCGGGGAGCTGTTTTTT. The variable domain in full, with the rest retrieved from reference TRBV5-1 and TRBJ2-2, is KAGVTQTPRYLIKTRGQQVTLSCSPISGHRSVSWYQQTPGQGLQFLFEYFSETQRNKGNFPGRFSGRQFSNSRSEMNVSTLELGDSALYLCASSLAGENEAGELFFGEGSRLTVL.

The gene calls are TRBV18 and TRBJ1-1; D perhaps matches TRBD1 (6 bases). Germline V gene lookup returns CDR1 KGHSH and CDR2 LQKENI. The CDR3 contains 15 residues. Trimming left V 2 bases short and J 4 bases short, with 14 bases between. CDR3 region: CASSPVRGKGTEAFF. The CDR3 bases are TGTGCCAGCTCACCAGTCAGGGGCAAGGGCACTGAAGCTTTCTTT.

The chain carries TRBV7-6 and TRBJ2-1, with 8 bases identical to TRBD2. Germline CDR1 is SGHVS and CDR2 is FNYEAQ. V dropped 1 base and J dropped 8; count of bases not matched to a gene: 10. CDR3 length equals 16 residues. The CDR3 DNA is TGTGCCAGCAGCTTAGAACCCGGACTAGCAGTCGATGAGCAGTTCTTC. Protein product: CASSLEPGLAVDEQFF.

This clone appeared a few times. The chain recombines TRBV30 with TRBJ1-3; no clear D gene. V dropped 3 bases and J dropped 0 bases, with 15 bases sitting between them. The CDR3 sequence is 16 residues long. Germline V lookup: CDR1 GTSNPN, CDR2 SVGIG (reference sequence). The CDR3 bases are TGTGCCTGGAGAGCTCTCCGGACTCCCTCTGGAAACACCATATATTTT. Its protein is CAWRALRTPSGNTIYF.

The chain employs TRBV27 and TRBJ2-2; no firm D call. Germline-derived CDR1 and CDR2 are MNHEY and SMNVEV (reference sequence). The CDR3 runs to 16 residues. The V and J ends lost 0 bases and 9 bases respectively, with 17 bases between them. CDR3 amino acids: CASSLSAGSAFRELFF. The CDR3 DNA reads as TGTGCCAGCAGTTTATCGGCAGGTTCCGCTTTTAGGGAGCTGTTTTTT.